This T cell receptor beta chain came from a study of blood T cell repertoires in COVID-19. Study in general: From T cells, B-cell-depleted T cells, or PBMCs came the material, which was cDNA or gDNA.

In the original analysis: Reference gene primers were amplified, and this amplification served to estimate nucleated cell counts. The assay was immunoSEQ multiplex PCR, and TCRdb's table has in-frame clones only and misses some. The DNA was the basis for D and trimming; V, J and clone size are from that table. The data hold about 180,000 clones, with approximately 89% observed a single time. V lost 6 bases to trimming and J lost 0 bases, with 15 bases between them. The CDR3 has 15 amino acids. The V gene's germline CDR1 is LNHDA and CDR2 SQIVND (reference sequence). The TCR originated in a man aged 40-55 years who had recovered from COVID-19. The sequenced sample consisted of PBMCs or T cells enriched from blood (not recorded which). The chain recombines TRBV19 with TRBJ2-7, with D tentatively TRBD2 (7 bases). CDR3 nucleotide sequence: TGTGCCAGTAGGCGTCGGGGGGCCAGCTCCTACGAGCAGTACTTC. This gives the protein CASRRRGASSYEQYF. Filled out from reference TRBV19 and TRBJ2-7, the complete variable domain reads DGGITQSPKYLFRKEGQNVTLSCEQNLNHDAMYWYRQDPGQGLRLIYYSQIVNDFQKGDIAEGYSVSREKKESFPLTVTSAQKNPTAFYLCASRRRGASSYEQYFGPGTRLTVT.